Below are 24 T cell receptor beta chains sequenced from a single sample in a study of blood T cell repertoires in COVID-19. Sequenced by immunoSEQ multiplex PCR; TCRdb stores in-frame clones only, minus some. This sample yields about 230,000 clones, of which roughly 85% are seen a single time; roughly 5.3% belongs to the top ten. Sequencing input: peripheral blood. These receptors all stem from a man in his fifties or sixties with COVID-19, enrolled during active disease.

The CDR3 DNA is TGTGCCACCAGCAGACAGGGGAACACCGGGGAGCTGTTTTTT. Residues: CATSRQGNTGELFF. J is TRBJ2-2 and V is TRBV15; a possible D gene is TRBD1 (5 bases). Trimming shortened V by 2 bases and J by 1 base, and 5 bases separated the two germline ends. CDR1 LNHNV and CDR2 YYDKDF come from the germline V gene (reference sequence). The CDR3 is 14 residues long.

In the case of this clone: The junction differs from germline at one of its ends, possibly a read error. The J gene is TRBJ2-1, the V gene TRBV7-7; TRBD2 matches 11 bases. The V gene's germline CDR1 is SSHAT and CDR2 FNYEAQ (reference sequence). The CDR3 loop spans 15 amino acids. The DNA for the CDR3 is TGTGCTAGCAGCAAACTAGCGGGGGCCTACAATGAGCAGTTCTTC. It specifies CASSKLAGAYNEQFF.

The V and J genes are TRBV6-6 and TRBJ1-4; maybe TRBD1 (6 bases). V was trimmed by 7 bases and J by 7 bases, leaving 16 bases between them. CDR1 MNHNY and CDR2 SVGAGI come from the germline V gene (reference sequence). This CDR3 contains 14 residues. The CDR3 nucleotides read TGTGCCAGCACCGACGGCAGGGGAAGTGAAAAACTGTTTTTT. Translating it yields CASTDGRGSEKLFF.

The V gene is TRBV29-1, the J gene TRBJ2-5; the D gene is possibly TRBD1 (6 bases). Germline assignment: CDR1 SQVTM and CDR2 ANQGSEA. V lost 5 bases and J lost 1, with 8 bases in between. The CDR3 extends over 12 amino acids. The CDR3 region has the DNA TGCAGCGTTCGGACAGCCCAAGAGACCCAGTACTTC. It translates to CSVRTAQETQYF.

In this sample, this clone turned up once. The chain recombines TRBV18 with TRBJ2-1; 15 bases map to TRBD2. CDR1 is KGHSH and CDR2 is LQKENI in the germline V gene. The CDR3 covers 17 residues. Germline trimming cut 3 bases from V and 2 bases from J; bases unmatched to any gene: 2. The CDR3: CASSPRTSGGAYNEQFF. The CDR3 bases are TGTGCCAGCTCACCCCGGACTAGCGGGGGGGCCTACAATGAGCAGTTCTTC.

The chain has TRBV5-6 and TRBJ2-1; 8 positions agree with TRBD1. Germline CDR1 SGHDT, CDR2 YYEEEE. Trimming at V came to 4 bases and at J to 6 bases, leaving 12 bases not matched to a gene. The CDR3 is made up of 16 amino acids. For the CDR3, the DNA is TGTGCCAGCAGCCCTCCCGGGACAGGAAACATCAATGAGCAGTTCTTC. This codes for CASSPPGTGNINEQFF.

The chain combines TRBV7-8 with TRBJ2-2, with TRBD2 matching over 8 bases. Trimming at V came to 5 bases and at J to 4 bases, leaving 9 bases not matched to a gene. The V gene's germline CDR1 is SGHVS and CDR2 FQNEAQ. The CDR3 covers 16 residues. Here the CDR3 reads CASSPKAGASTGELFF. In nucleotides, the CDR3 is TGTGCCAGCAGCCCGAAAGCGGGGGCATCCACCGGGGAGCTGTTTTTT.

This clone appeared a few times. The genes are TRBV7-9 and TRBJ1-1; the match to TRBD1 covers 7 bases. CDR1 SEHNR and CDR2 FQNEAQ come from the germline V gene (reference sequence). The CDR3 consists of 19 residues. Trimming removed 0 bases from V and 6 bases from J; junction bases left unmatched: 19. CDR3 sequence reads: CASSLAVRGIGGGLAEAFF. The CDR3 nucleotides read TGTGCCAGCAGCTTAGCAGTAAGGGGGATTGGAGGGGGCCTCGCTGAAGCTTTCTTT. Full variable domain (remainder filled in from reference TRBV7-9 and TRBJ1-1): DTGVSQNPRHKITKRGQNVTFRCDPISEHNRLYWYRQTLGQGPEFLTYFQNEAQLEKSRLLSDRFSAERPKGSFSTLEIQRTEQGDSAMYLCASSLAVRGIGGGLAEAFFGQGTRLTVV.

The V call is TRBV5-1, the J call TRBJ1-2; the match to TRBD1 covers 11 bases. The V gene's germline CDR1 is SGHRS and CDR2 YFSETQ. The CDR3 has 14 amino acids. Germline trimming cut 4 bases from V and 7 bases from J; bases unmatched to any gene: 6. CDR3 nucleotide sequence: TGCGCCAGCAGCGAGAGGACAGGGGGCTCTGGCTACACCTTC. Residues: CASSERTGGSGYTF. Combining the CDR3 with reference TRBV5-1 and TRBJ1-2 gives the whole variable domain KAGVTQTPRYLIKTRGQQVTLSCSPISGHRSVSWYQQTPGQGLQFLFEYFSETQRNKGNFPGRFSGRQFSNSRSEMNVSTLELGDSALYLCASSERTGGSGYTFGSGTRLTVV.

The chain carries TRBV5-4 and TRBJ2-3; no clear D. V lost 1 base, J lost 6 bases, and 6 bases lay in between. The length of the CDR3 is 12 residues. Germline CDR1 is SGHNT and CDR2 is YYREEE (reference sequence). The CDR3, as DNA: TGTGCCAGCAGCTTGCCGTCCGATACGCAGTATTTT. This encodes CASSLPSDTQYF. Using reference TRBV5-4 and TRBJ2-3 for the parts outside the CDR3, the full variable domain is ETGVTQSPTHLIKTRGQQVTLRCSSQSGHNTVSWYQQALGQGPQFIFQYYREEENGRGNFPPRFSGLQFPNYSSELNVNALELDDSALYLCASSLPSDTQYFGPGTRLTVL.

This clone was seen only once. This rearrangement joins TRBV3-1 (or the pseudogene TRBV3-2) to TRBJ1-4, with D perhaps matching TRBD1 (5 bases). The CDR3 loop spans 15 amino acids. Germline-derived CDR1 and CDR2 are LGHDT and YNNKEL (reference sequence). Trimming pared 5 bases from V and 4 bases from J, leaving 14 bases between. In DNA form, the CDR3 reads TGTGCCAGCAGCTTTCGACAGATTAGTAATGAAAAACTGTTTTTT. As protein: CASSFRQISNEKLFF.

CDR3 nucleotides: TGCGCCAGCAGTGACGACAGGGTAGTCACTGAAGCTTTCTTT. This gives the protein CASSDDRVVTEAFF. The chain employs TRBV10-1 and TRBJ1-1, with 7 bases fitting TRBD1. Germline V gene sequence: CDR1 WNHNN, CDR2 SYGVQD (reference sequence). The CDR3 extends over 14 amino acids. V was clipped by 3 bases and J by 4 bases; unmatched bases: 5.

The CDR3 region has the DNA TGTGCCAGTAGTGCCCGAGGACAGGGGAGGAGGAATGAGCAGTTCTTC. The encoded protein is CASSARGQGRRNEQFF. This sequence joins TRBV19 and TRBJ2-1; the match to TRBD1 covers 9 bases. CDR1 is LNHDA and CDR2 is SQIVND in the germline V gene (reference sequence). The trim removed 5 bases at V and 7 bases at J, leaving 12 bases unmatched. The CDR3 sequence is 16 residues long.

The V gene is TRBV2, the J gene TRBJ1-2; 8 nucleotides align to TRBD1. The germline V gene has CDR1 SNHLY and CDR2 FYNNEI. Losses at the gene ends were 6 bases for V and 3 bases for J; bases not matched to a gene: 9. The CDR3 spans 15 residues. The CDR3 region is CASSSRAQGDYGYTF. For the CDR3, the DNA is TGTGCCAGCAGCTCAAGGGCACAGGGGGACTATGGCTACACCTTC.

J is TRBJ2-5 and V is TRBV29-1; TRBD2 is a possible D gene (5 bases). Looked up from germline, CDR1 is SQVTM and CDR2 is ANQGSEA. Trimming took 3 bases from V and 5 from J, leaving 13 bases between them. The CDR3 is 13 amino acids. The CDR3 sequence is CSVDRGMRETQYF. As DNA, the CDR3 is TGCAGCGTTGATCGGGGTATGAGGGAGACCCAGTACTTC.

The genes are TRBV19 and TRBJ1-4, with 10 bases lining up with TRBD1. J gave up 10 bases and V 8 bases, and 1 base lay outside the gene matches. The germline V gene has CDR1 LNHDA and CDR2 SQIVND (reference sequence). The CDR3 runs to 11 residues. CDR3 sequence: CASRTGGKLFF. CDR3 coding DNA: TGTGCCAGTCGGACAGGGGGAAAACTGTTTTTT.

The CDR3 region has the DNA TGTGCCAGCAGCTTAGCGGCGGGGCCCTACGAGCAGTACTTC. This sequence encodes CASSLAAGPYEQYF. The chain joins TRBV7-2 to TRBJ2-7; D perhaps matches TRBD2 (6 bases). The CDR3 totals 14 residues. Germline CDR1 reads SGHTA; CDR2 reads FQGNSA. Deletions cut 0 bases from V and 2 bases from J, with 8 bases between.

Turning to this clone: Other DNA sequences in the same sample also yield this CDR3. This sequence joins TRBV5-1 and TRBJ2-1, with D perhaps matching TRBD2 (5 bases). The CDR3 spans 15 residues. Between the trimmed V and J ends, which lost 0 bases and 3 bases, there was a span of 10 bases. The germline CDR1 and CDR2 sequences are SGHRS and YFSETQ. In DNA form, the CDR3 reads TGCGCCAGCAGCTTGGCCGGGGAAGGCTACAATGAGCAGTTCTTC. Amino acids: CASSLAGEGYNEQFF.

The chain combines TRBV19 with TRBJ1-6, with D perhaps matching TRBD1 (6 bases). Trimming took off 1 base at V and 9 bases at J, with 13 bases between the two ends. CDR1 is LNHDA and CDR2 is SQIVND in the germline V gene (reference sequence). This CDR3 is 15 amino acids long. CDR3 in amino acids: CASSIVRGGSSPLHF. CDR3 DNA: TGTGCCAGTAGTATAGTCAGGGGTGGGAGTTCACCCCTCCACTTT.

The chain employs TRBV7-2 and TRBJ1-1, with a tentative D call TRBD1 (6 bases). The V gene's germline CDR1 is SGHTA and CDR2 FQGNSA. V lost 1 base and J lost 10, with 13 bases in between. The CDR3 runs 13 residues. The DNA for the CDR3 is TGTGCCAGCAGCTTAGATAGGGAGGGGGGAGCTTTCTTT. Amino acids: CASSLDREGGAFF. The whole variable domain, remainder taken from reference TRBV7-2 and TRBJ1-1, is GAGVSQSPSNKVTEKGKDVELRCDPISGHTALYWYRQSLGQGLEFLIYFQGNSAPDKSGLPSDRFSAERTGGSVSTLTIQRTQQEDSAVYLCASSLDREGGAFFGQGTRLTVV.

The chain has TRBV5-1 and TRBJ2-1; 11 nucleotides agree with TRBD2. The CDR3 contains 16 residues. The trim removed 0 bases at V and 4 bases at J, leaving 3 bases unmatched. Germline CDR1 reads SGHRS; CDR2 reads YFSETQ. The CDR3 nucleotides are TGCGCCAGCAGCTTGGGGTCTAGCGGGGGGTACAATGAGCAGTTCTTC. Protein: CASSLGSSGGYNEQFF.

This clone has just a few counts. The chain joins TRBV27 to TRBJ1-6; no clear D. CDR3 size: 17 residues. Germline CDR1 reads MNHEY; CDR2 reads SMNVEV (reference sequence). The V gene lost 3 bases and the J gene lost 4 bases, with 16 bases spanning the gap. The CDR3 DNA reads as TGTGCCAGCAGTTTTGGGCAGTTCGCCCCTTATAATTCACCCCTCCACTTT. It specifies CASSFGQFAPYNSPLHF.

The chain links TRBV4-1 to TRBJ2-5; D might be TRBD1 (6 bases). CDR1 and CDR2 (germline): MGHRA, YSYEKL. Trimming cost V 4 bases and J 5 bases, with 11 bases left between them. The CDR3 has 13 amino acids. CDR3 bases: TGCGCCAGCAGCCTCGGGGACAAGGAGACCCAGTACTTC. It specifies CASSLGDKETQYF.

CDR3 nucleotide sequence: TGTGCCAGCAGTTTGGGGGGGAGCGATGAAAAACTGTTTTTT. It codes for CASSLGGSDEKLFF. V gene TRBV28 combines with J gene TRBJ1-4, with D perhaps TRBD1 (5 bases). This CDR3 is 14 amino acids long. Germline assignment: CDR1 MDHEN and CDR2 SYDVKM. Trimming removed 3 bases at V and 6 bases at J, with 11 bases between.